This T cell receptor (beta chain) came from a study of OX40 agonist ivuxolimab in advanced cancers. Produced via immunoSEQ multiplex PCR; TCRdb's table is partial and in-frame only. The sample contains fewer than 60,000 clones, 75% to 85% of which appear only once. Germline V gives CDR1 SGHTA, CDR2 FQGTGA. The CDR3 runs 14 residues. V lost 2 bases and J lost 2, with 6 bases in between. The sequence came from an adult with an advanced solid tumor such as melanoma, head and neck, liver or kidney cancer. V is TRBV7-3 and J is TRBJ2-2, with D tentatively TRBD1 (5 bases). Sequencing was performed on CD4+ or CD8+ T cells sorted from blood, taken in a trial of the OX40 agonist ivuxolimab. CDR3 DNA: TGTGCCAGCAGCTTAGACAGAAACACCGGGGAGCTGTTTTTT. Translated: CASSLDRNTGELFF.